This passage covers 25 T cell receptor beta chains from one sample sequenced in a study of blood T cell repertoires in COVID-19. The method was immunoSEQ multiplex PCR; TCRdb's version includes in-frame clones alone and lacks a portion of them. Here the sample spans a few hundred thousand clones, around nine tenths being singletons. The sequencing input was PBMCs or T cells enriched from blood (not recorded which). The receptors derive from a woman aged 50 to 65 who had recovered from COVID-19.

This chain connects TRBV7-2 to TRBJ2-7; D is perhaps TRBD2 (5 bases). In germline, CDR1 is SGHTA, CDR2 FQGNSA. V was pared by 5 bases and J by 2 bases, with 13 bases between. CDR3 size: 14 residues. In DNA, the CDR3 is TGTGCCAGCAGCCTAGACGCGGGCCCCTACGAGCAGTACTTC. This gives the protein CASSLDAGPYEQYF.

This chain joins TRBV2 and TRBJ2-6; D gene uncertain. V lost 5 bases and J lost 0, with 5 bases in between. From germline, CDR1 is SNHLY and CDR2 FYNNEI. The length of the CDR3 is 14 residues. CDR3: CASSRVSGANVLTF. CDR3 nucleotide sequence: TGTGCCAGCAGTCGGGTCTCTGGGGCCAACGTCCTGACTTTC.

The chain uses TRBV5-4 and TRBJ2-1; TRBD1 aligns across 9 bases. V was clipped by 3 bases and J by 11 bases; unmatched bases: 9. The CDR3 loop spans 14 amino acids. Germline-derived CDR1 and CDR2 are SGHNT and YYREEE (reference sequence). CDR3 amino acids: CASSSDRGHMKQFF. The CDR3, as DNA: TGTGCCAGCAGCTCGGACAGGGGACATATGAAGCAGTTCTTC.

The chain has TRBV3-1 (or the pseudogene TRBV3-2) and TRBJ1-1, with D hard to call. V lost 1 base to trimming and J lost 11 bases, with 11 bases between them. The CDR3 has 12 residues. Germline lookup yields CDR1 LGHDT and CDR2 YNNKEL (reference sequence). In DNA form, the CDR3 reads TGTGCCAGCAGCCAAGCACAGAATGTGGCTTTCTTT. This sequence encodes CASSQAQNVAFF.

The rearrangement joins TRBV11-1 to TRBJ2-1, with 10 bases that match TRBD2. Looked up from germline, CDR1 is SGHAT and CDR2 is FQDESV (reference sequence). The V and J ends lost 10 bases and 6 bases, in that order; junction bases with no gene match: 9. The CDR3 runs to 14 residues. CDR3 protein: CATTGTSVGNEQFF. Here the CDR3 DNA reads TGTGCCACGACCGGGACTAGCGTAGGCAATGAGCAGTTCTTC. Full variable domain (rest looked up from reference TRBV11-1 and TRBJ2-1): EAEVAQSPRYKITEKSQAVAFWCDPISGHATLYWYRQILGQGPELLVQFQDESVVDDSQLPKDRFSAERLKGVDSTLKIQPAELGDSAMYLCATTGTSVGNEQFFGPGTRLTVL.

The rearrangement links TRBV6-5 to TRBJ1-3, with TRBD1 identical over 8 bases. Per the germline V gene, CDR1 is MNHEY and CDR2 is SVGAGI. J was trimmed by 4 bases and V by 5 bases; bases with no gene match: 4. The CDR3 is 14 amino acids. The CDR3 spells CASSTRGRGNTIYF. CDR3 coding DNA: TGTGCCAGCAGTACCAGGGGGCGCGGAAACACCATATATTTT.

The rearrangement links TRBV10-3 to TRBJ2-7; 9 bases are a match to TRBD2. Germline CDR1 and CDR2: ENHRY and SYGVKD. This CDR3 is built from 15 residues. V lost 6 bases to trimming and J lost 4 bases; unmatched junction nucleotides: 10. The CDR3 sequence is CAIRGAASGIYEQYF. CDR3 bases: TGTGCCATCAGGGGGGCCGCTAGCGGGATTTACGAGCAGTACTTC.

This chain links TRBV6-5 with TRBJ1-2; possible D gene TRBD1, 5 bases. V lost 0 bases to trimming and J lost 5 bases, with 7 bases between them. The length of the CDR3 is 13 residues. Germline loops: CDR1 MNHEY, CDR2 SVGAGI. The CDR3 nucleotides read TGTGCCAGCAGTTACTCCGCAGGGTATGGCTACACCTTC. The encoded protein is CASSYSAGYGYTF.

This rearrangement joins TRBV7-3 to TRBJ1-1, with a weak D call TRBD1 (6 bases). The germline gives CDR1 SGHTA, CDR2 FQGTGA. Trimming shortened V by 6 bases and J by 5 bases, and 16 bases separated the two germline ends. This CDR3 region has 14 residues. CDR3 nucleotide sequence: TGTGCCAGCAGTTCCACAGGGCCGCAAACTGAAGCTTTCTTT. Its protein is CASSSTGPQTEAFF.

CDR3 sequence reads: CASSLSLTGLSGNTIYF. CDR3 DNA sequence: TGTGCCAGCAGCTTATCGCTCACAGGGCTCTCTGGAAACACCATATATTTT. The chain recombines TRBV7-9 with TRBJ1-3; D possibly corresponds to TRBD1 (6 bases). Trimming removed 2 bases at V and 0 bases at J, with 14 bases between. Germline lookup yields CDR1 SEHNR and CDR2 FQNEAQ (reference sequence). The CDR3 length is 17 residues.

Concerning this clone itself: Other DNA variants within this sample encode the same CDR3. Here the CDR3 reads CASSVGLQETQYF. DNA of the CDR3: TGTGCCAGCAGCGTCGGACTTCAAGAGACCCAGTACTTC. V usage is TRBV9 and J usage is TRBJ2-5; D is possibly TRBD2 (5 bases). Deletions cut 2 bases from V and 2 bases from J, with 7 bases between. The CDR3 runs to 13 residues. Germline loops: CDR1 SGDLS, CDR2 YYNGEE.

V gene TRBV19 combines with J gene TRBJ2-3, with TRBD1 identical over 7 bases. V gave up 4 bases and J gave up 6 bases; unmatched junction bases: 4. CDR3 length: 13 residues. Per germline, CDR1 LNHDA and CDR2 SQIVND (reference sequence). DNA for the CDR3: TGTGCCAGTAGTAGTGACAGGGAGGATACGCAGTATTTT. Encoded protein: CASSSDREDTQYF.

The chain combines TRBV19 with TRBJ1-4; 7 bases align to TRBD1. The V segment lost 5 bases and the J segment 7 bases; nucleotides outside the gene matches: 22. CDR1 is LNHDA and CDR2 is SQIVND in the germline V gene (reference sequence). The CDR3 runs 19 residues. CDR3 sequence (DNA): TGTGCCAGTAGTGACGACAGGGCCAAAGAATCGGTTCTCAGTGAAAAACTGTTTTTT. Residues: CASSDDRAKESVLSEKLFF.

The rearrangement uses TRBV6-5 and TRBJ2-7; D perhaps matches TRBD2 (6 bases). Germline CDR1 reads MNHEY; CDR2 reads SVGAGI. The CDR3 has 15 amino acids. Deletions cut 2 bases from V and 5 bases from J, with 16 bases between. Here the CDR3 reads CASSYGVIKRDEQYF. DNA of the CDR3: TGTGCCAGCAGTTACGGCGTAATCAAGCGGGACGAGCAGTACTTC.

J is TRBJ1-2 and V is TRBV19, with 7 bases that match TRBD1. The CDR3 is 15 residues long. After removal of 6 bases from V and 4 bases from J, the junction contained 11 bases not matched to a gene. The germline gives CDR1 LNHDA, CDR2 SQIVND (reference sequence). CDR3 in DNA: TGTGCCAGTAGCAATATCGCGGGACAGCCCTATGGCTACACCTTC. It specifies CASSNIAGQPYGYTF.

The V and J genes are TRBV27 and TRBJ2-7; TRBD2 matches 7 bases. Germline CDR1 is MNHEY and CDR2 is SMNVEV (reference sequence). This CDR3 has 16 residues. The trim removed 0 bases at V and 0 bases at J, leaving 5 bases unmatched. The CDR3 nucleotides are TGTGCCAGCAGTTTATCGCTAGGGGACTACTCCTACGAGCAGTACTTC. Residues: CASSLSLGDYSYEQYF.

The chain links TRBV30 to TRBJ1-2; 8 bases map to TRBD1. CDR1 is GTSNPN, CDR2 SVGIG, per germline (reference sequence). J lost 8 bases, V lost 6 bases, and 8 bases had no gene match. The CDR3 length is 12 residues. DNA for the CDR3: TGTGCCTGTTGGACAGGGCCGGGGGGCTACACCTTC. Protein sequence: CACWTGPGGYTF.

For this clone: The sample contains more than one DNA sequence encoding this CDR3. This chain joins TRBV27 and TRBJ1-2, with D possibly being TRBD1 (6 bases). The V end lost 3 bases, the J end lost 5 bases, and 13 bases lay between the germline ends. CDR3 length equals 14 residues. Germline lookup yields CDR1 MNHEY and CDR2 SMNVEV (reference sequence). CDR3 DNA: TGTGCCAGCAGTTTCTCGGACAGAGGTTATGGCTACACCTTC. This encodes CASSFSDRGYGYTF.

This clone was recorded a few times. The chain links TRBV28 to TRBJ1-1; D is ambiguous. CDR1 is MDHEN and CDR2 is SYDVKM in the germline V gene. The CDR3 is made up of 13 amino acids. Trimming removed 7 bases from V and 4 bases from J, with 13 bases in between. The CDR3 region is CASTLNGGTEAFF. The DNA for the CDR3 is TGTGCCAGCACTCTCAACGGTGGCACTGAAGCTTTCTTT.

The chain couples TRBV29-1 to TRBJ1-6, with TRBD1 as a possible D gene (5 bases). Trimming left V 5 bases short and J 4 bases short, with 9 bases between. The germline V gene has CDR1 SQVTM and CDR2 ANQGSEA. The CDR3 has 13 amino acids. The CDR3 loop reads CSVRTSYNSPLHF. CDR3 bases: TGCAGCGTTAGGACAAGTTATAATTCACCCCTCCACTTT.

The CDR3, as DNA: TGTGCCAGCAGCCGACTAGCGGGTTCATACAATGAGCAGTTCTTC. As protein: CASSRLAGSYNEQFF. This chain links TRBV7-9 with TRBJ2-1, with 10 bases fitting TRBD2. Germline trimming cut 5 bases from V and 4 bases from J; bases unmatched to any gene: 5. Germline CDR1 SEHNR, CDR2 FQNEAQ (reference sequence). This CDR3 contains 15 residues.

On this clone itself: Other DNA sequences in the sample encode the same CDR3. The rearrangement links TRBV12-3 or TRBV12-4 to TRBJ2-7; D remains unclear. The V gene lost 6 bases and the J gene lost 3 bases, with 6 bases spanning the gap. The CDR3 totals 11 residues. CDR3: CASSSGYEQYF. The CDR3 nucleotides read TGTGCCAGCAGCTCGGGCTACGAGCAGTACTTC.

The rearrangement joins TRBV3-1 (or the pseudogene TRBV3-2) to TRBJ2-1; the D gene is possibly TRBD1 (5 bases). The CDR3 is 14 residues long. Trimming removed 7 bases from V and 9 bases from J, with 19 bases in between. Germline CDR1 reads LGHDT; CDR2 reads YNNKEL (reference sequence). The CDR3 region is CASTRVIGLGEQFF. CDR3 nucleotides: TGTGCCAGCACCAGGGTCATCGGGCTTGGTGAGCAGTTCTTC.

This sequence joins TRBV7-3 and TRBJ2-1; 15 bases are a match to TRBD2. CDR1 is SGHTA, CDR2 FQGTGA, per germline. Unmatched junction bases numbered 9, after V lost 5 bases and J lost 7 bases. The CDR3 contains 17 residues. The CDR3 loop is CASSPHTGLAGGNEQFF. Here the CDR3 DNA reads TGTGCCAGCAGCCCACACACGGGACTAGCGGGAGGTAATGAGCAGTTCTTC.

The chain combines TRBV30 with TRBJ1-4; perhaps TRBD1 as D (5 bases). CDR3 size: 16 residues. The V and J ends lost 3 bases and 4 bases respectively, with 18 bases between them. The germline V gene has CDR1 GTSNPN and CDR2 SVGIG (reference sequence). CDR3 nucleotides: TGTGCCTGGAGCTCGACAGTTGGCACAGATAATGAAAAACTGTTTTTT. Its translation: CAWSSTVGTDNEKLFF.